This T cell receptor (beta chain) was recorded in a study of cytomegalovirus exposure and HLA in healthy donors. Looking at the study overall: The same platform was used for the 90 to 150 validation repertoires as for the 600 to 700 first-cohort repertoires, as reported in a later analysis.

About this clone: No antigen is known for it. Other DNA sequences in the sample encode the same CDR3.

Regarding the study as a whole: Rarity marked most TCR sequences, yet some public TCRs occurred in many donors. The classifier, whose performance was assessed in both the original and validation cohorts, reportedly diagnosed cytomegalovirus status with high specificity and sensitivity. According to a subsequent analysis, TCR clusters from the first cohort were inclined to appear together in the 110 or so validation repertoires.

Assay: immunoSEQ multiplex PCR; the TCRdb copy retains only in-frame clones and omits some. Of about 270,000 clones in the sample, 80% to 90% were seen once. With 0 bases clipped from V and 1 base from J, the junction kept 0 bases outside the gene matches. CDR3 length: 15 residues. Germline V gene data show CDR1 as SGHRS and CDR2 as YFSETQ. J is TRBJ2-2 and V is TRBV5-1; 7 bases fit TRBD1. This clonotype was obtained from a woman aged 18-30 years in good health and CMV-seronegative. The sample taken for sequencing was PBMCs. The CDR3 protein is CASSLGQGNTGELFF. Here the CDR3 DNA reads TGCGCCAGCAGCTTGGGACAGGGGAACACCGGGGAGCTGTTTTTT. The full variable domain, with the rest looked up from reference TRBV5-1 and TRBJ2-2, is KAGVTQTPRYLIKTRGQQVTLSCSPISGHRSVSWYQQTPGQGLQFLFEYFSETQRNKGNFPGRFSGRQFSNSRSEMNVSTLELGDSALYLCASSLGQGNTGELFFGEGSRLTVL.